The entry below describes one TCR beta chain. What it recognizes is unknown. Per the original methods: Filtering differed because ImmunoSEQ produced junction-only sequences that carried no quality scores. Sequencing was performed with immunoSEQ multiplex PCR; in TCRdb, only in-frame clones are kept and a portion is missing. For V, J and clone size, that table is used; D and trimming come from the DNA. The table shows hundreds of thousands of clones, with roughly 95% occurring only once. This sample stems from a study of shared clonotypes between healthy human individuals. General study results and limits: Shared clonotypes across all four donors exceeded non-shared ones in generation probability. The sharing of 4.5% to 6.5% of naive CD4 clonotypes was seen across several donors.

Naive CD8 cells, CD45RO-negative and positively selected for CCR7, excluded terminally differentiated effector memory CD45RA+ cells. The donors, all of them Caucasian adults, lived in Nashville, Tennessee. This CDR3 is 14 amino acids long. Trimming left V 6 bases short and J 2 bases short, with 11 bases between. Germline values: CDR1 MNHEY, CDR2 SMNVEV (reference sequence). This TCR derives from a woman in her twenties or thirties in good health. The chain is built from TRBV27 and TRBJ2-1; D tentatively fits TRBD1 or TRBD2 (6 bases each). Source material: naive CD8+ T cells sorted from blood. The CDR3 sequence: CASSGGGPYNEQFF. DNA for the CDR3: TGTGCCAGCAGCGGGGGCGGGCCCTACAATGAGCAGTTCTTC.